The entry that follows covers one T cell receptor (beta chain) sequence. This may arise from a read error, as a much more abundant clone is one base away. The CDR3 has 17 amino acids. Germline V gene sequence: CDR1 MNHGY, CDR2 SVAAGI. These data come from a study of kidney transplant recipient with SARS-CoV-2 infection. MiXCR, applied by TCRdb to the reads, yields one record per CDR3 protein. The profile shows roughly 250,000 distinct CDR3 sequences, under 30% of them singletons. This clonotype originated in a male patient aged 25 to 39 who had COVID-19 and was a kidney transplant recipient. These T cells may partly come from the graft donor. Source: a blood sample, taken at baseline and on day 111 from a kidney transplant recipient. The chain links TRBV6-9 to TRBJ1-2; unclear D gene. The CDR3 loop reads CVSSRSEPYGKTYGYTF. The CDR3 coding sequence is TGTGTCAGCAGTCGGTCTGAGCCTTACGGAAAGACCTATGGCTACACCTTC.